This T cell receptor (beta chain) was obtained from a study of blood T cell repertoires in COVID-19. J lost 3 bases, V lost 3 bases, and 0 bases had no gene match. The CDR3 extends over 13 amino acids. The V gene's germline CDR1 is SGHDN and CDR2 FVKESK. The sample holds one count of this clone. At the DNA level, this CDR3 is encoded by other sequences in the same sample as well. The data were produced by immunoSEQ multiplex PCR, yet TCRdb's version contains in-frame clones alone and is incomplete. The table shows 100,000 to 150,000 clones, with about four fifths occurring only once. The genes are TRBV14 and TRBJ2-5; 8 nucleotides align to TRBD1. Sequenced input: peripheral blood. The receptor was derived from a man aged 25-45 years with COVID-19, enrolled during active disease. This chain's CDR3 is CASSQDREETQYF. The CDR3, as DNA: TGTGCCAGCAGCCAGGACAGGGAAGAGACCCAGTACTTC.